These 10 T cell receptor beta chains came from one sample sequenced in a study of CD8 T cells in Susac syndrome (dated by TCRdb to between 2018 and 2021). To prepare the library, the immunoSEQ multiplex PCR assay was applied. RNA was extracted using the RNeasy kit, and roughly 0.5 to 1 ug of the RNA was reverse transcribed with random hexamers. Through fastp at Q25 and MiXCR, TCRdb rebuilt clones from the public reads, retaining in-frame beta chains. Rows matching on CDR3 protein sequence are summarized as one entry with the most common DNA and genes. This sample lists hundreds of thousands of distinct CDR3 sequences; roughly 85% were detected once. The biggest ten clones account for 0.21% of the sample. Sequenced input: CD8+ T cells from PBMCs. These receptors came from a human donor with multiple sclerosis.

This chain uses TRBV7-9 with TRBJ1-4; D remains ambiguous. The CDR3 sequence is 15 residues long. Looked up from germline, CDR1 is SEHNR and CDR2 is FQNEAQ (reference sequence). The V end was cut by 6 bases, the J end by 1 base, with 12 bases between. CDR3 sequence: CASRSTEGTNEKLFF. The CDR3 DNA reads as TGTGCCAGCAGATCAACCGAGGGAACTAATGAAAAACTGTTTTTT.

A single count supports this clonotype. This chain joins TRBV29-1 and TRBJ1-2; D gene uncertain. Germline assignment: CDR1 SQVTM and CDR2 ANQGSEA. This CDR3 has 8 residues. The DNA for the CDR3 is TGCAGGGGCGATGGCTACACCTTC. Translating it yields CRGDGYTF.

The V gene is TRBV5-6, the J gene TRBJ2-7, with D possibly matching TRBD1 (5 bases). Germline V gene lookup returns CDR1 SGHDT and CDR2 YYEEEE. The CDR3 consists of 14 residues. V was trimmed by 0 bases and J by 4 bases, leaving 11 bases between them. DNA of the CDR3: TGTGCCAGCAGCTTGGATGCCAGGGTTTACGAGCAGTACTTC. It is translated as CASSLDARVYEQYF.

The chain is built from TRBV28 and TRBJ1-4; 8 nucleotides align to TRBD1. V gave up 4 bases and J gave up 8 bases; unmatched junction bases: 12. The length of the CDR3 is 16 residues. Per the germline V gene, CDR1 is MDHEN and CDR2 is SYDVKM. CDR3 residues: CASSSRATGVGEKLFF. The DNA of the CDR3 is TGTGCCAGCAGTTCAAGAGCGACAGGGGTCGGAGAAAAACTGTTTTTT.

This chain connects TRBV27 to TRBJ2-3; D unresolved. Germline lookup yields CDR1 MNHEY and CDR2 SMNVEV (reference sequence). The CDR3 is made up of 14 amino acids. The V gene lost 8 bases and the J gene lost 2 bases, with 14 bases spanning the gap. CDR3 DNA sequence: TGTGCCAGCGGCCCCCCCCCACTCACAGATACGCAGTATTTT. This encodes CASGPPPLTDTQYF.

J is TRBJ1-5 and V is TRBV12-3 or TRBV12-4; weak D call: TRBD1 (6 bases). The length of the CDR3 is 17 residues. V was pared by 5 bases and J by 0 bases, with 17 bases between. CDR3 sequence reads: CASSNSGQYYSNQPQHF. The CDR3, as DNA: TGTGCCAGCAGTAACAGCGGACAGTATTATAGCAATCAGCCCCAGCATTTT.

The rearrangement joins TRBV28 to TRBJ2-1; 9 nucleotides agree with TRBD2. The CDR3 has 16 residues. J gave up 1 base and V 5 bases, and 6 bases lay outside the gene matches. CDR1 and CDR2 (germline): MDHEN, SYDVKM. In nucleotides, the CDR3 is TGTGCCAGCAGTCCCCTGACTAGCGGTTCCTACAATGAGCAGTTCTTC. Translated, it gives CASSPLTSGSYNEQFF.

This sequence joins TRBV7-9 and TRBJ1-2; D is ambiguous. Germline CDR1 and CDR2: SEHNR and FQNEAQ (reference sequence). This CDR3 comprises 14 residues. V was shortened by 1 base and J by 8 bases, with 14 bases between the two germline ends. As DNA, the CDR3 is TGTGCCAGCAGCTTAGTGGGCACAGCAAACGGCTACACCTTC. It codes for CASSLVGTANGYTF.

The DNA of the CDR3 is TGTGCCAGTAGTGCCCGGCCGGGACTAGCGGCTAACTCCTACGAGCAGTACTTC. This encodes CASSARPGLAANSYEQYF. The chain has TRBV19 and TRBJ2-7; 11 nucleotides agree with TRBD2. Per germline, CDR1 LNHDA and CDR2 SQIVND (reference sequence). The CDR3 sequence is 18 residues long. The V gene end was trimmed by 5 bases and the J gene end by 0 bases; junction bases not matched to a gene: 12.

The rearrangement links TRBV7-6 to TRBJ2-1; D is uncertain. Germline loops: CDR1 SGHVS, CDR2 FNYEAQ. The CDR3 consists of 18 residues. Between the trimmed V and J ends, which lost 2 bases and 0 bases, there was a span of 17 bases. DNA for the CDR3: TGTGCCAGCAGCTTATTTCGAACTTTAACGAGCTCCTACAATGAGCAGTTCTTC. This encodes CASSLFRTLTSSYNEQFF. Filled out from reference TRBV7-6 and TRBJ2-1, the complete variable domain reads GAGVSQSPRYKVTKRGQDVALRCDPISGHVSLYWYRQALGQGPEFLTYFNYEAQQDKSGLPNDRFSAERPEGSISTLTIQRTEQRDSAMYRCASSLFRTLTSSYNEQFFGPGTRLTVL.